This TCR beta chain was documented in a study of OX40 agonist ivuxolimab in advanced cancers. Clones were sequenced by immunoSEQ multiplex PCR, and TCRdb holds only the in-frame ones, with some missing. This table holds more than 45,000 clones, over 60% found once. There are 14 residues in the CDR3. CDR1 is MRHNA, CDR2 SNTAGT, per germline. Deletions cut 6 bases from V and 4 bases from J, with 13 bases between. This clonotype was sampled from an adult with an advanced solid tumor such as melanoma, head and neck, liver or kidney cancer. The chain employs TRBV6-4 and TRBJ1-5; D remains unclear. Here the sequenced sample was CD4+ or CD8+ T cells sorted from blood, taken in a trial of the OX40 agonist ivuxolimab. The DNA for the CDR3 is TGTGCCAGCAGCGCCGACGGCTCTAATCAGCCCCAGCATTTT. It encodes CASSADGSNQPQHF.